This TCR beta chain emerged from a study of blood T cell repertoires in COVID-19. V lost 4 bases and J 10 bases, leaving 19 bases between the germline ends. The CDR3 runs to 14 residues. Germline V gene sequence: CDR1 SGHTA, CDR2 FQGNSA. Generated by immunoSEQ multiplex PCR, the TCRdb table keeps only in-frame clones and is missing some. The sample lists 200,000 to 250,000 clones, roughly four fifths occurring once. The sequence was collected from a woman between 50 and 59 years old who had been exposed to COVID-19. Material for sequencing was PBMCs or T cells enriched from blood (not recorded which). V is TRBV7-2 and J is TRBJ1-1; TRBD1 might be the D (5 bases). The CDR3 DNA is TGTGCCAGCAGCTACTCAAGAGACAGCGTTTCAGCTTTCTTT. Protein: CASSYSRDSVSAFF.